These T cell receptor beta chains were read from a single sample in a study of CD8 T cells in Susac syndrome. TCRdb reanalysed the immunoSEQ multiplex PCR reads using MiXCR and keeps one entry per CDR3 protein. The repertoire has a few hundred thousand distinct CDR3 sequences, approximately 95% of them found once; the top ten carry 0.08% to 0.095%. The sample comprised CD4+ T cells from PBMCs. The source is a human donor with multiple sclerosis. The CDR3 runs from the conserved cysteine through the conserved F or W. D genes are given only for firm matches. The size entry is marked missing in some rows and otherwise reads once, few, many or a size class.

>TRBJ2-1|NA|TRBV5-1|NA
CASSRQGSTTYNEQFF
TGCGCCAGCAGCCGCCAGGGGTCAACAACCTACAATGAGCAGTTCTTC
>TRBJ1-6|NA|TRBV12-3/TRBV12-4|NA
CASSRGSPLHF
TGTGCCAGCAGCCGGGGTTCACCCCTCCACTTT
>TRBJ2-7|NA|TRBV9|TRBD2
CASSVGLAGVEQYF
TGTGCCAGCAGCGTAGGCCTAGCGGGGGTTGAGCAGTACTTC
>TRBJ2-3|NA|TRBV9|NA
CASSVGGASTDTQYF
TGTGCCAGCAGCGTCGGAGGAGCGAGCACAGATACGCAGTATTTT
>TRBJ2-7|NA|TRBV5-1|NA
CASSPKRGEQYF
TGCGCCAGCAGCCCAAAGAGGGGGGAGCAGTACTTC
>TRBJ2-5|NA|TRBV4-1|TRBD1
CASSQVEGGGETQYF
TGCGCCAGCAGCCAAGTAGAAGGGGGCGGAGAGACCCAGTACTTC
>TRBJ2-3|NA|TRBV19|NA
CASSIGTDTQYF
TGTGCCAGTAGTATAGGGACAGATACGCAGTATTTT
>TRBJ2-7|once|TRBV30|NA
CAWSGAADEQYF
TGTGCCTGGAGTGGGGCTGCCGACGAGCAGTACTTC
>TRBJ2-7|NA|TRBV6-2/TRBV6-3|NA
CAIGGHESYEQYF
TGTGCCATCGGGGGACACGAATCCTACGAGCAGTACTTC
>TRBJ2-7|NA|TRBV9|TRBD1
CASSVAGTGVYEQYF
TGTGCCAGCAGCGTCGCAGGGACAGGGGTATACGAGCAGTACTTC
>TRBJ2-7|NA|TRBV20-1|TRBD2
CSAPRSLGLAGVSEQYF
TGCAGTGCGCCGAGGAGCTTGGGACTAGCGGGAGTTAGCGAGCAGTACTTC
>TRBJ2-2|NA|TRBV3-1|TRBD2
CASSQDGHIAGLVTGELFF
TGTGCCAGCAGCCAAGATGGCCACATAGCGGGGCTCGTCACCGGGGAGCTGTTTTTT
>TRBJ2-7|NA|TRBV7-8|NA
CASSLGQSRYEQYF
TGTGCCAGCAGCTTAGGGCAGAGCCGCTACGAGCAGTACTTC
>TRBJ2-7|NA|TRBV20-1|TRBD2
CSANSGRTYEQYF
TGCAGTGCTAATAGCGGGAGGACGTACGAGCAGTACTTC
>TRBJ1-4|NA|TRBV20-1|NA
CSAAEIGEKLFF
TGCAGTGCCGCCGAGATCGGTGAAAAACTGTTTTTT
>TRBJ2-7|NA|TRBV7-9|NA
CASTGLGPYEQYF
TGTGCCAGTACGGGTCTCGGACCTTACGAGCAGTACTTC
>TRBJ1-2|NA|TRBV4-1|TRBD1
CASSHRTGAGGYTF
TGCGCCAGCAGCCACAGGACAGGGGCGGGAGGCTACACCTTC
>TRBJ2-3|NA|TRBV5-1|NA
CASSLRERTSSTDTQYF
TGCGCCAGCAGTCTGAGGGAGCGGACTTCTAGCACAGATACGCAGTATTTT
>TRBJ2-7|NA|TRBV30|TRBD1
CAWSAPRTGTYEQYF
TGTGCCTGGAGTGCCCCAAGGACAGGGACCTACGAGCAGTACTTC
>TRBJ1-5|NA|TRBV18|NA
CASSPGPRQPQHF
TGTGCCAGCTCACCAGGGCCTCGTCAGCCCCAGCATTTT
>TRBJ2-7|NA|TRBV3-1|TRBD1
CASSPVGQGTYEQYF
TGTGCCAGCAGCCCCGTGGGACAGGGGACCTACGAGCAGTACTTC
>TRBJ2-7|NA|TRBV6-5|NA
CASSRGSGTYEQYF
TGTGCCAGCAGTCGCGGGTCGGGAACCTACGAGCAGTACTTC
>TRBJ1-2|NA|TRBV27|NA
CASSLPEGRGYTF
TGTGCCAGCAGTTTACCGGAAGGGCGAGGCTACACCTTC
>TRBJ1-5|NA|TRBV6-5|NA
CASRGESNQPQHF
TGTGCCAGCCGAGGGGAGTCCAATCAGCCCCAGCATTTT
>TRBJ1-1|NA|TRBV14|TRBD1
CASSPHWTGMNTEAFF
TGTGCCAGCAGCCCCCACTGGACAGGGATGAACACTGAAGCTTTCTTT
>TRBJ2-5|NA|TRBV20-1|NA
CSARDPIQGSRFPGETQYF
TGCAGTGCTAGAGATCCGATACAGGGTTCACGTTTTCCAGGGGAGACCCAGTACTTC
>TRBJ2-1|NA|TRBV28|NA
CASSLPLGPTDEQFF
TGTGCCAGCAGTTTACCACTAGGACCTACAGATGAGCAGTTCTTC
>TRBJ1-1|NA|TRBV3-1|NA
CASSQEPTAAAFF
TGTGCCAGCAGCCAAGAACCGACAGCAGCGGCTTTCTTT
>TRBJ2-1|NA|TRBV7-2|NA
CASRPGVDEQFF
TGTGCCAGCAGACCCGGGGTCGATGAGCAGTTCTTC
>TRBJ1-6|NA|TRBV2|NA
CASSGGVGNSPLHF
TGTGCCAGCAGTGGAGGGGTCGGTAATTCACCCCTCCACTTT
>TRBJ1-4|NA|TRBV3-1|NA
CASSRGVNEKLFF
TGTGCCAGCAGCCGGGGGGTTAATGAAAAACTGTTTTTT
>TRBJ2-7|NA|TRBV20-1|TRBD1
CSAETGTGGSYEQYF
TGCAGTGCAGAAACCGGGACAGGGGGCTCGTACGAGCAGTACTTC
>TRBJ1-2|NA|TRBV15|NA
CATSRGSDPNGYTF
TGTGCCACCAGCAGAGGCTCAGACCCCAATGGCTACACCTTC
>TRBJ1-1|NA|TRBV28|TRBD1
CASSSRLTGGSEAFF
TGTGCCAGCAGTTCCCGATTAACAGGGGGCTCTGAAGCTTTCTTT
>TRBJ1-1|NA|TRBV2|NA
CASREQGSEAFF
TGTGCCAGCAGGGAACAGGGATCTGAAGCTTTCTTT
>TRBJ2-1|NA|TRBV29-1|NA
CSVDNRPGRSYNEQFF
TGCAGCGTTGATAATCGGCCGGGCCGTTCCTACAATGAGCAGTTCTTC
>TRBJ1-1|NA|TRBV16|NA
CASSSPLAVNTEAFF
TGTGCCAGCAGCTCACCGCTGGCGGTGAACACTGAAGCTTTCTTT
>TRBJ2-1|NA|TRBV20-1|NA
CSALPGHEQFF
TGCAGTGCTCTCCCGGGGCATGAGCAGTTCTTC